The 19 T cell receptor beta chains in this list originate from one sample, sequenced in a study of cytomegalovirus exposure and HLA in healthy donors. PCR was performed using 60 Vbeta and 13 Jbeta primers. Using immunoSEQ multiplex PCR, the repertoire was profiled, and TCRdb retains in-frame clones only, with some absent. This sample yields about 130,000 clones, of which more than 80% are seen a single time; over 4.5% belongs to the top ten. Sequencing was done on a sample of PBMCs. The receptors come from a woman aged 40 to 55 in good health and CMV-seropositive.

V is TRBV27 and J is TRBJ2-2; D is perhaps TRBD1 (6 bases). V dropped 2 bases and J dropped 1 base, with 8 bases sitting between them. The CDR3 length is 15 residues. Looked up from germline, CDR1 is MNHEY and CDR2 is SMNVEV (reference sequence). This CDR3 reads CASSLDRRNTGELFF. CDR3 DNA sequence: TGTGCCAGCAGTTTAGACAGGCGGAACACCGGGGAGCTGTTTTTT.

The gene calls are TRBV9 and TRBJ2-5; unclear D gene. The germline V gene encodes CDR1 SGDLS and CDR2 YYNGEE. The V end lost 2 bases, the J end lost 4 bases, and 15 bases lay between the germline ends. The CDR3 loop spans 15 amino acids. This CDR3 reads CASSVNSIVAETQYF. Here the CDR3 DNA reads TGTGCCAGCAGCGTCAATAGCATAGTTGCAGAGACCCAGTACTTC.

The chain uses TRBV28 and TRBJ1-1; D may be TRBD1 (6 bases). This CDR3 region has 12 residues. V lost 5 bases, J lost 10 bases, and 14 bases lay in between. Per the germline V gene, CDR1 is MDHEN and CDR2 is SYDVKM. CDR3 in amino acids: CASSPMTGRAFF. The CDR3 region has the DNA TGTGCCAGCAGTCCAATGACAGGTAGAGCTTTCTTT.

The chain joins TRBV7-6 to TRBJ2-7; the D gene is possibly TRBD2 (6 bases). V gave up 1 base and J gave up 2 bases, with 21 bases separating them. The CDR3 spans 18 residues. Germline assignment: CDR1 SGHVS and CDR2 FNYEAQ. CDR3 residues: CASSLDPLLSGPPYEQYF. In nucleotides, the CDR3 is TGTGCCAGCAGCTTAGATCCGCTATTGAGCGGGCCACCCTACGAGCAGTACTTC.

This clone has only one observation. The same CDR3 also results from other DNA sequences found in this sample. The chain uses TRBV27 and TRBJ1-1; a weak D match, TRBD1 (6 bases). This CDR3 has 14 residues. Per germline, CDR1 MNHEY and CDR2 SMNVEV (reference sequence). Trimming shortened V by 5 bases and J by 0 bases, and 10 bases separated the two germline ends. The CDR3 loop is CASSSTGMNTEAFF. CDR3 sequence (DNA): TGTGCCAGCAGTAGCACAGGGATGAACACTGAAGCTTTCTTT.

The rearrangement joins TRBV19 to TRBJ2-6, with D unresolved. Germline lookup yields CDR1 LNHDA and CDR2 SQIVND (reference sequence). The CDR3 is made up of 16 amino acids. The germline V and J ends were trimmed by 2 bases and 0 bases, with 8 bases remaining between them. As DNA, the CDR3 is TGTGCCAGTAGTATAAGACACCACTCTGGGGCCAACGTCCTGACTTTC. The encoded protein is CASSIRHHSGANVLTF.

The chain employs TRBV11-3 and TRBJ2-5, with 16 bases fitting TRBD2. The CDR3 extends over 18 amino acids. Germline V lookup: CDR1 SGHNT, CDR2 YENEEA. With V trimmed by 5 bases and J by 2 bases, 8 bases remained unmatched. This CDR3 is CASSPGTSGRGTQETQYF. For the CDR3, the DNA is TGTGCCAGCAGCCCCGGGACTAGCGGGAGGGGGACTCAAGAGACCCAGTACTTC.

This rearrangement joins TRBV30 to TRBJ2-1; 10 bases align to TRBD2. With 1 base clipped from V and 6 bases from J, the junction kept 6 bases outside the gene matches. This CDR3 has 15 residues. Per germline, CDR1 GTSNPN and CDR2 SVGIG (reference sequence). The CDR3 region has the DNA TGTGCCTGGAGTGCCAGCGGGGGGGCGGGCAATGAGCAGTTCTTC. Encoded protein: CAWSASGGAGNEQFF.

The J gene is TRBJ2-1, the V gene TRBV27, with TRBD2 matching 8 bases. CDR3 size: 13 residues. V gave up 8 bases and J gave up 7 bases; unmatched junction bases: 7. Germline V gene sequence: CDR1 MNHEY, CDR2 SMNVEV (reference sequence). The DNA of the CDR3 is TGTGCCAGCGGGGTAGCGGGGTTGAATGAGCAGTTCTTC. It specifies CASGVAGLNEQFF.

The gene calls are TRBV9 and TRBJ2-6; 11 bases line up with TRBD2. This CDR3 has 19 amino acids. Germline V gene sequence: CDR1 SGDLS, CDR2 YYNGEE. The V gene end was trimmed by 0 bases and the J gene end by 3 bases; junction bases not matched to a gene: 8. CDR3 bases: TGTGCCAGCAGCGTAGCGAGACTAGCGGGATCCTATGGGGCCAACGTCCTGACTTTC. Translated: CASSVARLAGSYGANVLTF.

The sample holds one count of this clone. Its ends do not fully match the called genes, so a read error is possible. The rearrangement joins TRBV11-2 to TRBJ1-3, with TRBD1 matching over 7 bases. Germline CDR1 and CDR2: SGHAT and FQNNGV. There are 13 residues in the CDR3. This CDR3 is CASSFSNPDRPFF. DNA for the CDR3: TGTGCCAGCAGCTTTAGTAACCCGGACAGGCCATTCTTT.

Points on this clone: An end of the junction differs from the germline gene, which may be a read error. For the CDR3, the DNA is TGTGCCAGCCAGGGACTAGCGAAAACCGGGGAGCTGTTTTTT. Translating gives CASQGLAKTGELFF. The rearrangement joins TRBV6-6 to TRBJ2-2; 10 bases map to TRBD2. The CDR3 extends over 14 amino acids. Germline CDR1 MNHNY, CDR2 SVGAGI (reference sequence).

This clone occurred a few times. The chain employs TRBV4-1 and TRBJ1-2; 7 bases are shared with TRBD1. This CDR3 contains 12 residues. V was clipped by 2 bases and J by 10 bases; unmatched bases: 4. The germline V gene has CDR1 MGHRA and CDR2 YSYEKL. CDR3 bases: TGCGCCAGCAGCCAAAACCAGGGGGTCTACACCTTC. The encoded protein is CASSQNQGVYTF.

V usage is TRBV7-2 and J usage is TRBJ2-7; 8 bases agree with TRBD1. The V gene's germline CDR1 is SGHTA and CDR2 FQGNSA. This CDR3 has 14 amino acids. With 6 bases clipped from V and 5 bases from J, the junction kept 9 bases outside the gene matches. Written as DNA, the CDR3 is TGTGCCAGCAGGAAGACAGGGGCCTGGGACGAGCAGTACTTC. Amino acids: CASRKTGAWDEQYF.

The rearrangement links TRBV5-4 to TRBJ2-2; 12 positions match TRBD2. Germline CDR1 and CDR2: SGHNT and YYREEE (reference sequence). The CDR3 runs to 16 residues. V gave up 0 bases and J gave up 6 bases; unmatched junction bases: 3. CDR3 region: CASSLASGGASGELFF. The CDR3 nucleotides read TGTGCCAGCAGCTTGGCTAGCGGGGGGGCCTCCGGGGAGCTGTTTTTT.

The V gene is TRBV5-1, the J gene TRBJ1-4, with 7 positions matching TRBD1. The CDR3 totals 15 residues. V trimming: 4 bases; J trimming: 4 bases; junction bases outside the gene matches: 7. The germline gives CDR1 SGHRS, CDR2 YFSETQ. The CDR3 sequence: CASSLNRGGNEKLFF. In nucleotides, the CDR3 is TGCGCCAGCAGCCTTAACAGGGGAGGTAATGAAAAACTGTTTTTT.

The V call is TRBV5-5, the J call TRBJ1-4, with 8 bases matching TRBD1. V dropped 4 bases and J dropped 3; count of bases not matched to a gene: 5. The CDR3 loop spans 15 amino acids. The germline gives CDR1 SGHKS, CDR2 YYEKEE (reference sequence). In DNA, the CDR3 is TGTGCCAGCAGCCAAACAGGGGGGGCTAATGAAAAACTGTTTTTT. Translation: CASSQTGGANEKLFF. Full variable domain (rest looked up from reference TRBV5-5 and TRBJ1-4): DAGVTQSPTHLIKTRGQQVTLRCSPISGHKSVSWYQQVLGQGPQFIFQYYEKEERGRGNFPDRFSARQFPNYSSELNVNALLLGDSALYLCASSQTGGANEKLFFGSGTQLSVL.

CDR3 region: CASSHVGGEGNTIYF. CDR3 DNA sequence: TGTGCCAGCAGCCACGTGGGGGGTGAGGGAAACACCATATATTTT. The rearrangement links TRBV7-3 to TRBJ1-3; maybe TRBD1 (5 bases). This CDR3 comprises 15 residues. In germline, CDR1 is SGHTA, CDR2 FQGTGA. V was shortened by 5 bases and J by 4 bases, with 15 bases between the two germline ends.

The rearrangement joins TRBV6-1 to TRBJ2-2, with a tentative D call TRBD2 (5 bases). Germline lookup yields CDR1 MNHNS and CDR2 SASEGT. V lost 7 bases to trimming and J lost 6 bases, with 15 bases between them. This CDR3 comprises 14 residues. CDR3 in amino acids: CASNPGTNPGELFF. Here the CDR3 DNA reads TGTGCCAGCAATCCGGGAACTAACCCCGGGGAGCTGTTTTTT.